This section outlines one T cell receptor (beta chain) sequence together with its context. This entry is derived from a study of monozygotic twins with inflammatory bowel disease. CDR1 SGHRS and CDR2 YFSETQ come from the germline V gene. The CDR3 totals 15 residues. TCRdb reanalyzed the 5' RACE reads, giving one entry per CDR3 protein sequence and no DNA. The table lists approximately 200,000 distinct CDR3 sequences. This clonotype was obtained from a human donor with ulcerative colitis or Crohn's disease, or a healthy co-twin of an affected twin (not recorded which). Sequenced input: blood. V is TRBV5-1 and J is TRBJ2-3; TCRdb gives TRBD1 as the D gene, but with no DNA this cannot be confirmed. The CDR3 reads CASSSNTGSTDTQYF.